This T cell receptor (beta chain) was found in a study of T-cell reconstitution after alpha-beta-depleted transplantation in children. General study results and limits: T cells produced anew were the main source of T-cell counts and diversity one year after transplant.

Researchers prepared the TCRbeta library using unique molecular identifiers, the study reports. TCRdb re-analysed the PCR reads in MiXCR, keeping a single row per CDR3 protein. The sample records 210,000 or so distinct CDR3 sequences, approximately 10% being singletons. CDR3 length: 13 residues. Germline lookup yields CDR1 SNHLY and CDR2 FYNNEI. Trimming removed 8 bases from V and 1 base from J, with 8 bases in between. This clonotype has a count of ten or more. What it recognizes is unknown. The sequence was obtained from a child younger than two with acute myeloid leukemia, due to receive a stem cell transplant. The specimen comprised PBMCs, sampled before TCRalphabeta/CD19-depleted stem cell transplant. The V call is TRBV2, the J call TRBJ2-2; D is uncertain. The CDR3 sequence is CASGQRNTGELFF. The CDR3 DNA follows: TGTGCCAGCGGCCAGAGGAACACCGGGGAGCTGTTTTTT.